What follows is one TCR beta chain and its context. No cognate antigen has been identified for it. The sample holds no much larger clone one base away, and base qualities are not on file. The data originate from a study of radiation and T cells in renal cell carcinoma (TCRdb year 2020). Regarding the research as a whole: Samples came from a clinical trial, in which primary renal cell carcinomas received 15 Gy stereotactic body radiation therapy followed by nephrectomy 4 weeks later. In total, more than 50 samples underwent TCR beta sequencing: around 25 tumors plus 27 peripheral blood samples. In the 45 to 65 samples combined, fewer than 5 million unique CDR3 nucleotide sequences were found, encoding some 2,500,000 unique CDR3 amino acid sequences.

Following the manufacturer's recommendations, the immunoSEQ kit was used to generate TCR beta libraries from genomic DNA. To prepare libraries, a first multiplex PCR with proprietary primers was run, followed by a second PCR that added unique barcodes, and a bead cleanup was done after each round. A kit-provided positive control reaction and a negative control reaction were included in every sample batch. The final libraries were assessed on an Agilent 4200 TapeStation D1000 ScreenTape, pooled by volume, and quantified by qPCR. Sequencing was performed on an Illumina NextSeq500 with a MidOutput 150-cycle cartridge, and 156 Read1 and 15 Index1 cycles were run with kit custom primers. The pooled library was loaded at around 1.1 pM, and approximately 18% PhiX control was spiked in. In the source study's methods: Vendor-processed data were analyzed in R, and a clonotype was defined as all T cells sharing the same CDR3 nucleotide sequence. For clone abundance analyses, frequencies were normalized to the 10,000 most abundant clones in each sample. Public T cell clones, averaging fewer than five per sample, were removed before analysis. Tumor-enriched clonotypes and baseline blood-enriched clonotypes were defined as those with an abundance difference of at least 32-fold between compartments. Clonotypes expanded or contracted between blood time points were identified with a beta-binomial differential abundance model. Tumor-blood repertoire similarity was measured with the Baroni-Urbani and Buser coefficient, and group comparisons used two-tailed Wilcoxon tests in R. The table comes from immuneACCESS by way of TCRdb, which keeps in-frame sequences with V and J called. Part of the clones is missing from these tables; in studies checked, under half for an unresolved V gene and the rest for unknown reasons. V, J and clone size are those of that table, while D and trimming were read from the DNA. The sample has 120,000 to 150,000 clones on record, about 85% of them singletons. The ten largest clones capture over 3.5% of the sample.

The sample's time point, from its label and the paper: baseline pretreatment blood. Sample treatment or condition, as interpreted from the label and publication: 15 Gy SBRT to primary tumor, nephrectomy 4 weeks later. To track tumor-enriched clonotypes, serial peripheral blood was sampled from radiation-treated patients at baseline and at 2 weeks and 4 weeks after SBRT. All patients had renal cell carcinoma with clear cell pathology. Genomic DNA for TCR sequencing was prepared using the QIAamp DNA Blood Mini Kit (Qiagen). The analyses included only samples that passed all quality control checks. The study at large found these results: Because pretreatment tumor biopsies were not available, the study could not determine whether clonotypes were already present within the tumor at baseline. Changes in the blood repertoire were not tracked past 4 weeks after treatment. With a single-armed trial design, the study had no way to address how radiation dose or scheduling affects the TCR repertoire. In blood, the top tumor clonotypes increased from baseline to 2 weeks after radiation and then shrank by 4 weeks, which suggests a temporary expansion of tumor-resident clones.

The CDR3 covers 15 residues, taking in both the cysteine and the phenylalanine. Just the 45-base CDR3 DNA is kept, in frame starting at base 1. Trimmed from V: 8 bases; trimmed from J: 4 bases; junction bases lacking a gene match: 14. The germline V gene provides CDR1 MDHEN and CDR2 SYDVKM. Material: blood, obtained from a patient whose treatment included radiotherapy and nephrectomy. This TCR came from a woman in her sixties or seventies with renal cell carcinoma. The chain is assembled from TRBV28 and TRBJ2-7; 7 central nucleotides agree with TRBD2. In nucleotides, the sequence is TGTGCCAGCCTACCGACGGGACTAAAGAGGTACGAGCAGTACTTC. The encoded protein is CASLPTGLKRYEQYF.